This TCR beta chain derives from a study of blood T cell repertoires in COVID-19. The wider study: Spain, Italy and the United States supplied samples that represented acute and convalescent COVID-19.

Germline lookup yields CDR1 SGHNT and CDR2 YYREEE (reference sequence). This CDR3 region has 15 residues. Trimming took 4 bases from V and 0 from J, leaving 11 bases between them. Some clones are missing from TCRdb's copy, which holds only in-frame ones; the method was immunoSEQ multiplex PCR. The sample holds about 230,000 clones, 81% seen once. Sequenced sample: peripheral blood. V is TRBV5-4 and J is TRBJ1-3; D might be TRBD1 (5 bases). The receptor was isolated from a woman at least 80 years old with COVID-19, enrolled during active disease. CDR3 DNA sequence: TGTGCCAGCAGCCCAGGGTCGGGCTCTGGAAACACCATATATTTT. It specifies CASSPGSGSGNTIYF.